One sample yielded the 6 T cell receptor beta chains listed below, sequenced in a study of cytomegalovirus exposure and HLA in healthy donors (dated 2017 in TCRdb). Library generation was performed with the immunoSEQ multiplex PCR assay. A mixture of 60 forward primers for TCR Vbeta segments and 13 reverse primers for TCR Jbeta segments was used in the multiplex PCR. TCRdb holds this immuneACCESS table with in-frame rearrangements only. Some clones are missing; in checked studies, unresolved V genes explain under half, and the rest has no known cause. The table for this sample lists 200,000 to 250,000 clones; roughly 84% of them were counted only once. Roughly 0.66% of the sample is in the top ten clones. Specimen: PBMCs. The origin of the receptors is a boy between 2 and 15 years old in good health and CMV-seronegative.

The chain is built from TRBV15 and TRBJ1-1; possible D gene TRBD1, 6 bases. Trimming took 4 bases from V and 10 from J, leaving 16 bases between them. In germline, CDR1 is LNHNV, CDR2 YYDKDF (reference sequence). CDR3 length: 13 residues. The DNA for the CDR3 is TGTGCCACCAGCACAGAACGCCGACAGGCAGCTTTCTTT. Translation: CATSTERRQAAFF.

This rearrangement joins TRBV4-1 to TRBJ1-2; no definite D call. Trimming stripped 0 bases from V and 7 bases from J, with 18 bases between. Germline loops: CDR1 MGHRA, CDR2 YSYEKL. The CDR3 is 16 residues long. In nucleotides, the CDR3 is TGCGCCAGCAGCCAAGACGCCGCGGAGCTATTGGCTGGCTACACCTTC. Its protein product is CASSQDAAELLAGYTF.

The chain carries TRBV2 and TRBJ2-2, with no clear D. CDR1 and CDR2 from the germline V gene are SNHLY and FYNNEI. V lost 10 bases and J lost 4, with 10 bases in between. This CDR3 comprises 12 residues. The CDR3 sequence: CAIPNSTGELFF. CDR3 bases: TGTGCCATCCCCAACTCCACCGGGGAGCTGTTTTTT.

The chain links TRBV6-6 to TRBJ2-7; D is ambiguous. CDR3 length equals 12 residues. Germline V gene lookup returns CDR1 MNHNY and CDR2 SVGAGI (reference sequence). V shed 0 bases and J shed 5 bases, with 5 bases lying between them. DNA for the CDR3: TGTGCCAGCAGTTACTCGGCAGACGAGCAGTACTTC. Encoded protein: CASSYSADEQYF.

This clone occurred once. V gene TRBV2 combines with J gene TRBJ2-1; 9 bases are shared with TRBD2. Germline CDR1 and CDR2: SNHLY and FYNNEI. The trim removed 7 bases at V and 0 bases at J, leaving 16 bases unmatched. This CDR3 spans 19 amino acids. CDR3 nucleotides: TGTGCCAGCAAGTGGAGGTCTAGCGGGGAATCCAGCTCCTACAATGAGCAGTTCTTC. This gives the protein CASKWRSSGESSSYNEQFF.

This chain links TRBV6-5 with TRBJ1-2; no firm D call. The germline V and J ends were trimmed by 3 bases and 2 bases, with 10 bases remaining between them. The CDR3 loop spans 14 amino acids. Germline CDR1 MNHEY, CDR2 SVGAGI. In DNA form, the CDR3 reads TGTGCCAGCAGTTATCAGCTGGGCAACTATGGCTACACCTTC. Translating gives CASSYQLGNYGYTF.